This T cell receptor (beta chain) was recovered during a study of T cell responses to AZD1222 COVID-19 vaccine. Here immunoSEQ multiplex PCR was the method, and the copy in TCRdb shows in-frame clones only, minus some. The table includes around 100,000 clones, about 80% detected once. On this clone: No antigen is known for it.

The CDR3 is 19 residues long. Germline V gives CDR1 LGHDT, CDR2 YNNKEL (reference sequence). Trimming removed 3 bases from V and 0 bases from J; junction bases left unmatched: 7. Study-level findings and limits: Unmutated variant regions reportedly attract nearly half of all spike-specific TCRs. With dominance at 160-218 and 743-854, vaccine-associated CD4 TCRs spanned spike.

The chain couples TRBV3-1 (or the pseudogene TRBV3-2) to TRBJ2-1; 14 nucleotides line up with TRBD2. The sequence derives from an adult in good health. The source material was peripheral blood, sampled on day 0 of AZD1222 vaccination. CDR3 in amino acids: CASSHPPGTSGSSYNEQFF. The CDR3 DNA is TGTGCCAGCAGCCATCCTCCCGGGACTAGCGGGAGCTCCTACAATGAGCAGTTCTTC.